This record covers a single T cell receptor beta chain. Clones were sequenced by immunoSEQ multiplex PCR, and TCRdb holds only the in-frame ones, with some missing. The table lists approximately 160,000 clones, roughly 92% of them singletons. This record comes from a study of OX40 agonist ivuxolimab in advanced cancers. Germline V gene data show CDR1 as GTSNPN and CDR2 as SVGIG (reference sequence). V was pared by 0 bases and J by 0 bases, with 9 bases between. The length of the CDR3 is 15 residues. Material: CD4+ or CD8+ T cells sorted from blood, obtained in a trial of the OX40 agonist ivuxolimab. The sequence came from an adult with an advanced solid tumor such as melanoma, head and neck, liver or kidney cancer. The chain uses TRBV30 and TRBJ1-3; D unclear. The CDR3 is CAWSVLGSSGNTIYF. DNA of the CDR3: TGTGCCTGGAGTGTACTTGGAAGCTCTGGAAACACCATATATTTT.